This T cell receptor beta chain is from a study of T cells in Graves' hyperthyroidism and ophthalmopathy. Whole-study findings and limits: Most thyroid clonotypes with frequency above 0.001 were detected in blood.

Authors of the study amplified TCR beta CDR3 regions from RNA transcripts. The HTBI set primed first-round TCR CDR3 RT-PCR. TCRdb redid the calling of the multiplex PCR reads with MiXCR, one entry per CDR3 protein. The repertoire consists of around 300,000 distinct CDR3 sequences, with 22% occurring once and the leading ten covering under 65%. V lost 5 bases and J lost 4; bases outside the gene matches: 8. CDR1 is DFQATT, CDR2 SNEGSKA, per germline (reference sequence). The CDR3 has 13 amino acids. For this clonotype: Antigen unknown.

Sequences were obtained from blood. This chain connects TRBV20-1 to TRBJ2-7; TRBD2 agrees at 7 bases. This TCR derives from a young man with Graves' ophthalmopathy. Here the CDR3 DNA reads TGCAGTGCTCCTTCGGGGGGTCGGTACGAGCAGTACTTC. This gives the protein CSAPSGGRYEQYF.